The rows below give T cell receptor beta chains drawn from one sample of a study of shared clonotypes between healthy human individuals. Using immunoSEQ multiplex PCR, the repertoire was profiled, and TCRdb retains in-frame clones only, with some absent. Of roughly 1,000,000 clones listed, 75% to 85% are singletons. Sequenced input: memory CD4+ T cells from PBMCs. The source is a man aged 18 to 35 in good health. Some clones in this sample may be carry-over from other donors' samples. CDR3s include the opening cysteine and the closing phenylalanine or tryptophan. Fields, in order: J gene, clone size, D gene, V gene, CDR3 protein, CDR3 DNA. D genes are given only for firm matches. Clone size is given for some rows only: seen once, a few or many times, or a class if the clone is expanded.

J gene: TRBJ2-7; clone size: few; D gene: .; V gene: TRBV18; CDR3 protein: CASSPPSGQSYEQYF; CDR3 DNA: TGTGCCAGCTCACCACCGTCTGGACAGTCCTACGAGCAGTACTTC
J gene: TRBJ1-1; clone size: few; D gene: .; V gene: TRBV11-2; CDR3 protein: CASSYGTSTEAFF; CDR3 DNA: TGTGCCAGCAGCTACGGGACAAGTACTGAAGCTTTCTTT
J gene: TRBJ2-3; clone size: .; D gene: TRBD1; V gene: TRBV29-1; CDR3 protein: CSLTGATTDTQYF; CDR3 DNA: TGCAGCCTCACAGGGGCAACCACAGATACGCAGTATTTT
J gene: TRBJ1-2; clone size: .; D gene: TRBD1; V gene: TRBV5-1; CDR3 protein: CASSGTVLGYTF; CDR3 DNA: TGCGCCAGCAGTGGGACAGTATTAGGCTACACCTTC
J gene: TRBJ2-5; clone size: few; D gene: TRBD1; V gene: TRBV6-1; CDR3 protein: CASSEPGQGAETQYF; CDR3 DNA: TGTGCCAGCAGTGAACCGGGACAGGGGGCTGAGACCCAGTACTTC
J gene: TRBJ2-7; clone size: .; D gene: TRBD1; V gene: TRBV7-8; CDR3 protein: CASSPRDRGYEQYF; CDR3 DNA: TGTGCCAGCAGCCCCCGGGACAGAGGCTACGAGCAGTACTTC
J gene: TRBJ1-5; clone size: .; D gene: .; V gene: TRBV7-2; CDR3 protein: CASSFLGAGQPQHF; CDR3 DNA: TGTGCCAGCAGCTTTTTGGGGGCAGGCCAGCCCCAGCATTTT
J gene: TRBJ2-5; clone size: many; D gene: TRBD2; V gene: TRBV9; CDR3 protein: CASSVDGRRASGSQETQYF; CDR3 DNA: TGTGCCAGCAGCGTAGATGGGAGGAGGGCTAGCGGGTCCCAAGAGACCCAGTACTTC
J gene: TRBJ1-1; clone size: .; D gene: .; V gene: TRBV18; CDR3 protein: CASSPPSGSEAFF; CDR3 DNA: TGTGCCAGCTCACCACCGTCGGGCAGTGAAGCTTTCTTT
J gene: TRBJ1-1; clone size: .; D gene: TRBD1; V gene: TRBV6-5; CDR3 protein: CASSPQTGSTEAFF; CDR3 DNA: TGTGCCAGCAGTCCCCAGACAGGGAGCACTGAAGCTTTCTTT
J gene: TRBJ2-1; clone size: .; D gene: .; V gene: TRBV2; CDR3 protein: CASSVLNEQFF; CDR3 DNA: TGTGCCAGCAGTGTCCTGAATGAGCAGTTCTTC
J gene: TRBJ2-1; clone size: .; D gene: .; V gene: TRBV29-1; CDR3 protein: CSDATRSNEQFF; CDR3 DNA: TGCAGCGACGCGACTAGGTCCAATGAGCAGTTCTTC
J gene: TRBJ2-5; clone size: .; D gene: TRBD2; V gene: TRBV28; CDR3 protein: CASSSPTSARQETQYF; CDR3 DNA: TGTGCCAGCAGTTCCCCGACTAGCGCGCGCCAAGAGACCCAGTACTTC
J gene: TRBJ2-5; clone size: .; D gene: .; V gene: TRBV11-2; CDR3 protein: CASSLDLTRYLYF; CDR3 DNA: TGTGCCAGCAGCTTAGATCTAACCCGATATTTATACTTC
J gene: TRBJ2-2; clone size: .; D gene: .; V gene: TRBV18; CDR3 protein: CASSQDSGGTGELFF; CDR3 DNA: TGTGCCAGCTCACAGGACTCCGGGGGCACCGGGGAGCTGTTTTTT
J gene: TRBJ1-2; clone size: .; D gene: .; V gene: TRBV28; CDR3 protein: CASTPSDGSNYGYTF; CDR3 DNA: TGTGCCAGCACCCCCTCCGACGGTTCAAACTATGGCTACACCTTC
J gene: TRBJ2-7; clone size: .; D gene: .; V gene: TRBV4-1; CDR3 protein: CASSQTAPRGYEQYF; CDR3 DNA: TGCGCCAGCAGCCAGACAGCTCCGAGGGGCTACGAGCAGTACTTC
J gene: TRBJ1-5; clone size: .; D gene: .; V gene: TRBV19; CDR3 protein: CASTSHDRSSNQPQHF; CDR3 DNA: TGTGCCAGTACCTCACACGACAGGTCTAGCAATCAGCCCCAGCATTTT
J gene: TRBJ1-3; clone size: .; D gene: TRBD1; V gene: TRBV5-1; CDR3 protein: CASSFGTGKSSDTIYF; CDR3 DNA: TGCGCCAGCAGCTTCGGGACAGGGAAAAGTTCAGACACCATATATTTT
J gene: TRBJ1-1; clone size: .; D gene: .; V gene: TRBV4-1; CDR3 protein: CASREGFMNTEAFF; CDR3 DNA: TGCGCCAGCAGGGAAGGGTTCATGAACACTGAAGCTTTCTTT
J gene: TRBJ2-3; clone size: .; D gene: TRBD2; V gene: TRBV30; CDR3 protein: CAWTPPGLADLTDTQYF; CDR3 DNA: TGTGCCTGGACCCCACCGGGACTAGCGGACCTCACAGATACGCAGTATTTT
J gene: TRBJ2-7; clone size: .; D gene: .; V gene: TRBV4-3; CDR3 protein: CASSPQRGDTDLDEQYF; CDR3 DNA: TGCGCCAGCAGCCCCCAGCGTGGGGACACCGACCTTGACGAGCAGTACTTC
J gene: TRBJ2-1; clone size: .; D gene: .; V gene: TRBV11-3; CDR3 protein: CASSLDPYSNEQFF; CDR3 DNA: TGTGCCAGCAGCTTAGATCCCTACTCCAATGAGCAGTTCTTC
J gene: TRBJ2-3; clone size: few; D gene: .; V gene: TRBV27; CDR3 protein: CASRELGVGTDTQYF; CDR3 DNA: TGTGCCAGCAGAGAGCTCGGCGTCGGCACAGATACGCAGTATTTT
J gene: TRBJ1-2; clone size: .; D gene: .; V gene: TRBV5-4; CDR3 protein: CARSPLIGRANLHGYTF; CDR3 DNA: TGTGCCCGCAGCCCGTTGATTGGTCGCGCGAACCTACATGGCTACACCTTC
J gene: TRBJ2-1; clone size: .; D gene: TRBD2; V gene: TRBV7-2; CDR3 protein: CASSSGLAGTTSGGHEQFF; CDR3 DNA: TGTGCCAGCAGCTCCGGACTAGCCGGTACCACCTCCGGGGGCCATGAGCAGTTCTTC
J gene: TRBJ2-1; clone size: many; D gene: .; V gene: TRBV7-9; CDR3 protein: CASSFRSYNEQFF; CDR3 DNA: TGTGCCAGCAGCTTTAGATCCTACAATGAGCAGTTCTTC